Below, one T cell receptor beta chain is given with its context. How the authors handled the data: ImmunoSEQ supplied junction-only sequences lacking quality scores, so filtering was different. Profiled with immunoSEQ multiplex PCR; TCRdb holds only in-frame clones, not every one. V, J and clone size were drawn from that table, and D and trimming were deduced from the DNA. The sample lists some 2,000,000 clones; nearly 97% were seen once. The data belong to a study of shared clonotypes between healthy human individuals. V gave up 3 bases and J gave up 5 bases, with 11 bases separating them. From germline, CDR1 is MDHEN and CDR2 SYDVKM. This CDR3 comprises 14 residues.

This TCR came from a man between 18 and 35 years old in good health. Sequencing input: naive CD4+ T cells sorted from blood. Subset of the sample: CD45RA+ positively selected. J is TRBJ1-5 and V is TRBV28; D gene unclear. The CDR3 spells CASSFSGFYQPQHF. DNA for the CDR3: TGTGCCAGCAGTTTTTCTGGGTTTTATCAGCCCCAGCATTTT.